This TCR beta chain was recovered during a study of cytotoxic CD8 clonotypes in ibrutinib-treated CLL. Some clones are missing from TCRdb's copy, which holds only in-frame ones; the method was immunoSEQ multiplex PCR. The sample carries some 25,000 clones, approximately 81% recorded once. This clone occurred a few times. CDR3 size: 13 residues. Germline loops: CDR1 SGHVS, CDR2 FNYEAQ. Trimming removed 5 bases at V and 1 base at J, with 8 bases between. The TCR comes from a human donor with chronic lymphocytic leukemia. The sample was PBMCs, taken before ibrutinib treatment. The chain combines TRBV7-6 with TRBJ1-1; maybe TRBD1 (6 bases). The CDR3 here is CASSRTANTEAFF. CDR3 bases: TGTGCCAGCAGCAGGACAGCGAACACTGAAGCTTTCTTT. Full variable domain (rest looked up from reference TRBV7-6 and TRBJ1-1): GAGVSQSPRYKVTKRGQDVALRCDPISGHVSLYWYRQALGQGPEFLTYFNYEAQQDKSGLPNDRFSAERPEGSISTLTIQRTEQRDSAMYRCASSRTANTEAFFGQGTRLTVV.